This record looks at one TCR beta chain sequence and its context. The data are from a study of cytomegalovirus exposure and HLA in healthy donors. Researchers ran the PCR with 60 Vbeta and 13 Jbeta primers. Clones were read by immunoSEQ multiplex PCR, and TCRdb kept only the in-frame ones, dropping some. Among about 100,000 clones listed, approximately 77% were seen once. CDR3 length equals 15 residues. Germline V lookup: CDR1 MNHNS, CDR2 SASEGT. V was cut by 0 bases and J by 5 bases, with 13 bases left in between. Source material: PBMCs. The receptor was derived from a male donor in good health and CMV-seropositive. This rearrangement joins TRBV6-1 to TRBJ1-2; no clear D gene. The CDR3 nucleotides are TGTGCCAGCAGTGAAGCAATGGGGAGCTCTTATGGCTACACCTTC. Its translation: CASSEAMGSSYGYTF.